This entry features one T cell receptor beta chain sequence. These data belong to a study of T cell changes during pregnancy in multiple sclerosis. The CDR3 contains 18 residues. Germline V lookup: CDR1 GTSNPN, CDR2 SVGIG (reference sequence). V was shortened by 5 bases and J by 0 bases, with 25 bases between the two germline ends. The protocol was immunoSEQ multiplex PCR, while the TCRdb copy is restricted to in-frame clones and leaves out a portion. The sample carries about 75,000 clones, just over 90% recorded once. The rearrangement uses TRBV30 and TRBJ1-1; D might be TRBD1 (6 bases). Sequences were derived from CD4+ T cells from peripheral blood mononuclear cells, sampled before pregnancy. The sequence was obtained from a female donor with multiple sclerosis, enrolled in a pregnancy study. CDR3 amino acids: CAWFRRDTHLFMNTEAFF. CDR3 DNA sequence: TGTGCCTGGTTCCGCCGGGACACCCACTTATTTATGAACACTGAAGCTTTCTTT.